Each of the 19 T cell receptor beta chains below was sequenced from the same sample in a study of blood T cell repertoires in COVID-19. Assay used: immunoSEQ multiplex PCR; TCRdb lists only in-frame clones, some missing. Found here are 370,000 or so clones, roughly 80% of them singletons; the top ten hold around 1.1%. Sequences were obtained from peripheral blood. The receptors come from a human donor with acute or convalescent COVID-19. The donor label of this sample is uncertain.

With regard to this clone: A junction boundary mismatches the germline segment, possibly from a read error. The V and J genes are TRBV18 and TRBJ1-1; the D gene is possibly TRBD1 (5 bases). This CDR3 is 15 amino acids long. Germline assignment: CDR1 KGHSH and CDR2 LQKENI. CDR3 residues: CASSPLGELGTETFF. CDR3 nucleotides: TGTGCCAGCTCACCGTTGGGGGAACTGGGGACTGAAACTTTCTTT. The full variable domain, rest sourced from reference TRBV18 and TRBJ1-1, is NAGVMQNPRHLVRRRGQEARLRCSPMKGHSHVYWYRQLPEEGLKFMVYLQKENIIDESGMPKERFSAEFPKEGPSILRIQQVVRGDSAAYFCASSPLGELGTETFFGQGTRLTVV.

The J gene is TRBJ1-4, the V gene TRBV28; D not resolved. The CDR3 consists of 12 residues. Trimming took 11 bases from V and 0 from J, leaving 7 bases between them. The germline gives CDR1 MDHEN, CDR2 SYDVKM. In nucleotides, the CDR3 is TGTGCCGCGACTACAACTAATGAAAAACTGTTTTTT. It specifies CAATTTNEKLFF.

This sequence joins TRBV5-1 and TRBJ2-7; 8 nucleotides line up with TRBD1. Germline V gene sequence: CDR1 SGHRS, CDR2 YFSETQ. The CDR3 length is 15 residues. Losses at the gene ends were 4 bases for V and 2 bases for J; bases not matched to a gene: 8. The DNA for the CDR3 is TGCGCCAGCAGCACAGGACAGGGAGTAACCTACGAGCAGTACTTC. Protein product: CASSTGQGVTYEQYF.

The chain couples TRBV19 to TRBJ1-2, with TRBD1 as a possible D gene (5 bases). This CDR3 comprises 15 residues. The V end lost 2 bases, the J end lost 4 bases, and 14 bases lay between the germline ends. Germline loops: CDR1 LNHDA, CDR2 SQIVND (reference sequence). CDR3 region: CASSISREHLYGYTF. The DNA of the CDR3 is TGTGCCAGTAGTATATCCAGGGAACATCTCTATGGCTACACCTTC.

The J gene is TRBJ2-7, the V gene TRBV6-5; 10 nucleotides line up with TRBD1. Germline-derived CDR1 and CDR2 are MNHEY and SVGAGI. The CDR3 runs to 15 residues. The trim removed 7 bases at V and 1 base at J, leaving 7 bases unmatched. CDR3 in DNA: TGTGCCAGCAAACTAGGACAGGGGGGATCCTACGAGCAGTACTTC. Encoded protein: CASKLGQGGSYEQYF.

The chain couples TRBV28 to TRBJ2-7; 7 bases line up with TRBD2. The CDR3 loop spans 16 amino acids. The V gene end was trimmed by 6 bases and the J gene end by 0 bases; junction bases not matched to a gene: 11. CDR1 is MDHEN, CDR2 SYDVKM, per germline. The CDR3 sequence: CASSPVGAGHSYEQYF. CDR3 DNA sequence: TGTGCCAGCAGCCCAGTCGGAGCGGGGCACTCCTACGAGCAGTACTTC.

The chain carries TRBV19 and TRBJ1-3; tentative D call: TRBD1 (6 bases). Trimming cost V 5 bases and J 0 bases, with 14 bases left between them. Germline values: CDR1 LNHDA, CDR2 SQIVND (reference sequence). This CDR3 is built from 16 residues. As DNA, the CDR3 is TGTGCCAGTAGTCGGACAGCCATTAACTCTGGAAACACCATATATTTT. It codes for CASSRTAINSGNTIYF.

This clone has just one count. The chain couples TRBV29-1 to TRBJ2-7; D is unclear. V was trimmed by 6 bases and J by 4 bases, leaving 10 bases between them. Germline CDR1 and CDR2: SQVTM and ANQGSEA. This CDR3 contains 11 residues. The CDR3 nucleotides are TGCAGCGTCCTGAATAGATACGAGCAGTACTTC. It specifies CSVLNRYEQYF.

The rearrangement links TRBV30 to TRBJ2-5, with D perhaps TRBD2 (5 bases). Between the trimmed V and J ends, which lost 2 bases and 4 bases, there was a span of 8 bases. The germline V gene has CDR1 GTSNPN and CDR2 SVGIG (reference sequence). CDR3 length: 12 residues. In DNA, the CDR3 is TGTGCCTGGAGTATGGCGGGAGAGACCCAGTACTTC. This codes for CAWSMAGETQYF.

Here the CDR3 reads CASSLSGTGGNIQYF. Here the CDR3 DNA reads TGTGCCAGCAGTTTATCCGGGACAGGGGGCAACATTCAGTACTTC. The chain couples TRBV28 to TRBJ2-4; 12 bases line up with TRBD1. V trimming: 1 base; J trimming: 7 bases; junction bases outside the gene matches: 2. Per germline, CDR1 MDHEN and CDR2 SYDVKM. This CDR3 region has 15 residues.

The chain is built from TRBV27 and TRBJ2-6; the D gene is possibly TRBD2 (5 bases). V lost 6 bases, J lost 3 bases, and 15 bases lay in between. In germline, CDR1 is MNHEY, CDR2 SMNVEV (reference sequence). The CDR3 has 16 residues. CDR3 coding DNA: TGTGCCAGCAGGCGGGTGGCTGTCTTTGGGGCCAACGTCCTGACTTTC. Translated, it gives CASRRVAVFGANVLTF. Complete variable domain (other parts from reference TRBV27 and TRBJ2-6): EAQVTQNPRYLITVTGKKLTVTCSQNMNHEYMSWYRQDPGLGLRQIYYSMNVEVTDKGDVPEGYKVSRKEKRNFPLILESPSPNQTSLYFCASRRVAVFGANVLTFGAGSRLTVL.

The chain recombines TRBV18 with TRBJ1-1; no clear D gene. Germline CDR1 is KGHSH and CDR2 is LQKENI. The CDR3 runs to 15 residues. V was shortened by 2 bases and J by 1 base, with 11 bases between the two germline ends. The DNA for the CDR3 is TGTGCCAGCTCACCAGGGCCAGCGGCGAACACTGAAGCTTTCTTT. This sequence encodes CASSPGPAANTEAFF.

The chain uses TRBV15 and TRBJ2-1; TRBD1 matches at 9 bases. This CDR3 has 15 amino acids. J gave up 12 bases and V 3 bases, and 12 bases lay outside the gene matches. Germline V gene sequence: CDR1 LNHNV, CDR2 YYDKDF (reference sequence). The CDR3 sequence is CATSSTGTGSLRQFF. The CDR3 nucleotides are TGTGCCACCAGCAGCACCGGGACAGGGAGTTTGAGGCAGTTCTTC.

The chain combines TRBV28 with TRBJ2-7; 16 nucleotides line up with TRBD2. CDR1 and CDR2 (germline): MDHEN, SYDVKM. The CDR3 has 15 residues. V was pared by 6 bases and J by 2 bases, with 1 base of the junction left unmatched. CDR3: CASRGTSGGAYEQYF. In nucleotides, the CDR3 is TGTGCCAGCAGGGGGACTAGCGGGGGGGCCTACGAGCAGTACTTC.

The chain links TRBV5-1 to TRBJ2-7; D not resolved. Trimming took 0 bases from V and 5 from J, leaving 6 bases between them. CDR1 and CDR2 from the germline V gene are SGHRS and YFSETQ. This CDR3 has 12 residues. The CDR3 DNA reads TGCGCCAGCAGCTTGGCCCTAGACGAGCAGTACTTC. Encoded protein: CASSLALDEQYF. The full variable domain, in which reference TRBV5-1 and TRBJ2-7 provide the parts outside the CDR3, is KAGVTQTPRYLIKTRGQQVTLSCSPISGHRSVSWYQQTPGQGLQFLFEYFSETQRNKGNFPGRFSGRQFSNSRSEMNVSTLELGDSALYLCASSLALDEQYFGPGTRLTVT.

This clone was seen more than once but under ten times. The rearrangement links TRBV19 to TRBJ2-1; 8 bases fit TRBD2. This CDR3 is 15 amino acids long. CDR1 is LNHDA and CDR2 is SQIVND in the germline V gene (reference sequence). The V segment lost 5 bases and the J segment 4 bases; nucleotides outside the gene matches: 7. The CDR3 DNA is TGTGCCAGTAGTCAGCTAGCGGGCGCATACAATGAGCAGTTCTTC. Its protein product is CASSQLAGAYNEQFF.

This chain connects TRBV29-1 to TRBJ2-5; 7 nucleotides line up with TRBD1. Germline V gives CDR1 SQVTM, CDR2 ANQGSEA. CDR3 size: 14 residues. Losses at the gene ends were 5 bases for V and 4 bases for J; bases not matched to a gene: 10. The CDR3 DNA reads TGCAGCGTTCGACCCTTGAGGGGGCCAGAGACCCAGTACTTC. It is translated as CSVRPLRGPETQYF. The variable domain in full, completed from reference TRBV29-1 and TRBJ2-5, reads SAVISQKPSRDICQRGTSLTIQCQVDSQVTMMFWYRQQPGQSLTLIATANQGSEATYESGFVIDKFPISRPNLTFSTLTVSNMSPEDSSIYLCSVRPLRGPETQYFGPGTRLLVL.

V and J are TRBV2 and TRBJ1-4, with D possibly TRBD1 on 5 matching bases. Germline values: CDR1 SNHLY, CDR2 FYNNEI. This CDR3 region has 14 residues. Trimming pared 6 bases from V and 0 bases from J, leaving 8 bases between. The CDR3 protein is CASSLDTTNEKLFF. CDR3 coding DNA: TGTGCCAGCAGCTTGGACACAACTAATGAAAAACTGTTTTTT. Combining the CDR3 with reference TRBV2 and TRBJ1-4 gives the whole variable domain EPEVTQTPSHQVTQMGQEVILRCVPISNHLYFYWYRQILGQKVEFLVSFYNNEISEKSEIFDDQFSVERPDGSNFTLKIRSTKLEDSAMYFCASSLDTTNEKLFFGSGTQLSVL.

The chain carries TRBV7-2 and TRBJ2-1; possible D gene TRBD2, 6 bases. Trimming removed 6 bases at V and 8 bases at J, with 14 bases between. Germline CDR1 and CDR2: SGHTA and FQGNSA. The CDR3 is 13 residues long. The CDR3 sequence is CASRERARYEQFF. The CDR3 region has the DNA TGTGCCAGCAGGGAGCGGGCTCGCTATGAGCAGTTCTTC.